The clone carrying this TCR beta chain was seen ten or more times. Its target is unknown. This sample is drawn from a study of T cell repertoires in cytomegalovirus infection. Overall study context: Evidence of both CMV infection and a matching HLA type came from public TCR beta signatures.

Study outcomes and limitations: Summed frequency of public TCR beta families distinguished CMV carriers with the relevant HLA.

The CDR3 is 14 residues long. V was shortened by 2 bases and J by 4 bases, with 12 bases between the two germline ends. Germline V gives CDR1 SGHVS, CDR2 FQNEAQ. TCRdb reprocessed the reads with MiXCR, giving one entry per CDR3 protein. Of approximately 500,000 distinct CDR3 sequences listed, approximately 11% are singletons. The sequence derives from a human donor in good health (CMV status not recorded). Some clones in this sample may be carry-over from other donors' samples. The rearrangement uses TRBV7-8 and TRBJ2-7, with D possibly TRBD1 on 6 matching bases. Material: PBMCs. The DNA of the CDR3 is TGTGCCAGCAGCTTAACAGGGTCGGGGTACGAGCAGTACTTC. It specifies CASSLTGSGYEQYF.